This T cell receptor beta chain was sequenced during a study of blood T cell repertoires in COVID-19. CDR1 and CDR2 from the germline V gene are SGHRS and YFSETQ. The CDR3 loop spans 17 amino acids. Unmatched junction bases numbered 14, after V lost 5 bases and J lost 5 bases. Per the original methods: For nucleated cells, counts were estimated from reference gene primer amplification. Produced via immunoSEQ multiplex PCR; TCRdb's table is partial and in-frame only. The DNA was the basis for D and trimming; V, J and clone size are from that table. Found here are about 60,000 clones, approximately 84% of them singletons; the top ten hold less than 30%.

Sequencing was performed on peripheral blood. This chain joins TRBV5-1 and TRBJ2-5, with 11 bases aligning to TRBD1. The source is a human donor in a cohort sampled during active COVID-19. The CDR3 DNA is TGCGCCAGCAGGCCCAGGACAGGGGGCTATTCGGTTGAGACCCAGTACTTC. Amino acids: CASRPRTGGYSVETQYF.